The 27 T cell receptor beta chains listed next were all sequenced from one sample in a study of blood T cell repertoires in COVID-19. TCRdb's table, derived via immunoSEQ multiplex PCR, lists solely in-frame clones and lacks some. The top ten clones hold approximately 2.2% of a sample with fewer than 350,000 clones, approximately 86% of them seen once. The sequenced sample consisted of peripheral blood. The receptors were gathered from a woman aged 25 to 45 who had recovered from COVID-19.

The CDR3 sequence: CASSETTGANNEQFF. The CDR3, as DNA: TGTGCCAGCAGCGAAACGACAGGGGCGAACAATGAGCAGTTCTTC. The V call is TRBV9, the J call TRBJ2-1; the match to TRBD1 covers 8 bases. This CDR3 region has 15 residues. The germline V gene encodes CDR1 SGDLS and CDR2 YYNGEE. V shed 3 bases, J shed 5 bases, and the junction held 7 bases outside the gene matches.

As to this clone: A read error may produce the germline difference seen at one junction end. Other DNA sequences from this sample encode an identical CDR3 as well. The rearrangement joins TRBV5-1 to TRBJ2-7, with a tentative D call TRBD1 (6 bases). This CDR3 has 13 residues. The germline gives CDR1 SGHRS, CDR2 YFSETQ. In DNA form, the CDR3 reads TGCGCCAGCAGTTTGGGGGCCTCCTACGAGCAGTACTTC. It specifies CASSLGASYEQYF.

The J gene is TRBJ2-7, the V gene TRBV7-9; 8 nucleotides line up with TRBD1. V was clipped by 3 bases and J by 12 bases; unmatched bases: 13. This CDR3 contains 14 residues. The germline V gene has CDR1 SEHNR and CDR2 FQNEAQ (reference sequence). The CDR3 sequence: CASSFSLVGTGLYF. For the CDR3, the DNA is TGTGCCAGCAGCTTCTCCCTTGTGGGGACAGGACTGTACTTC.

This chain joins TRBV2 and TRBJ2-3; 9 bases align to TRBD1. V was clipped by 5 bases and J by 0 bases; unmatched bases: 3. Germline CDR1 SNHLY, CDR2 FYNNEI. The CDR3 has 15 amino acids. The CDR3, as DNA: TGTGCCAGCAGTTCGGACAGGGGTAGCACAGATACGCAGTATTTT. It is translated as CASSSDRGSTDTQYF.

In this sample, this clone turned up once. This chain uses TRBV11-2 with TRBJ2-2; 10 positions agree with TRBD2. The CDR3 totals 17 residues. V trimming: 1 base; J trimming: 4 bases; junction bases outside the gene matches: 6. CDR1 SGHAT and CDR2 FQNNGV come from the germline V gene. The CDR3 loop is CASSLGPSGGATGELFF. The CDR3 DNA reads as TGTGCCAGCAGCTTAGGTCCTAGCGGGGGAGCCACCGGGGAGCTGTTTTTT.

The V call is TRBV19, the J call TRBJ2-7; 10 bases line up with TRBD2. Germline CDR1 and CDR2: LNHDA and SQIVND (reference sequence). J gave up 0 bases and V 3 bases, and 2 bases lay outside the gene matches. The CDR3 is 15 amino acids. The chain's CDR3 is CASSISGRTSYEQYF. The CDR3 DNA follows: TGTGCCAGTAGTATTAGCGGGAGGACCTCCTACGAGCAGTACTTC.

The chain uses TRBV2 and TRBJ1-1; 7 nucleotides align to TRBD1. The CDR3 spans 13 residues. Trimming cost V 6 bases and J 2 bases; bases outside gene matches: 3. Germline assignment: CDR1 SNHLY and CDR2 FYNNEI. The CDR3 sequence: CASRGTANTEAFF. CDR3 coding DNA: TGTGCCAGCAGGGGGACAGCTAACACTGAAGCTTTCTTT. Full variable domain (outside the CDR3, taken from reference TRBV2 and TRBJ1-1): EPEVTQTPSHQVTQMGQEVILRCVPISNHLYFYWYRQILGQKVEFLVSFYNNEISEKSEIFDDQFSVERPDGSNFTLKIRSTKLEDSAMYFCASRGTANTEAFFGQGTRLTVV.

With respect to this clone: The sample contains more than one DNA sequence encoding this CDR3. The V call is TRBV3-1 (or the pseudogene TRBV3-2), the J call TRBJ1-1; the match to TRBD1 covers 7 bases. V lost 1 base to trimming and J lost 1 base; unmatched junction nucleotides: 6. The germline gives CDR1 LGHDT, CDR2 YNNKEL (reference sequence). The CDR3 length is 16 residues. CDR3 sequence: CASSQGGGYGNTEAFF. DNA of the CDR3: TGTGCCAGCAGCCAAGGAGGGGGCTACGGGAACACTGAAGCTTTCTTT.

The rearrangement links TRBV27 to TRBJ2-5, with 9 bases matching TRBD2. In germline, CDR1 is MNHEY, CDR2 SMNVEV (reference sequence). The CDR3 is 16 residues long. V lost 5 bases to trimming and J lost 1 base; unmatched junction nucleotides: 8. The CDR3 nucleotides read TGTGCCAGCAGTCCCAGACTAGCGGATCTCCAAGAGACCCAGTACTTC. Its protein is CASSPRLADLQETQYF.

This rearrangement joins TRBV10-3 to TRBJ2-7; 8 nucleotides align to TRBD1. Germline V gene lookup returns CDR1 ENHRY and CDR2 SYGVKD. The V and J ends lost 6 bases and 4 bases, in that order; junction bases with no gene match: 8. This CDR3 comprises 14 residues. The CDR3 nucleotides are TGTGCCATCAGCTTCGATGACAGGGGTTACGAGCAGTACTTC. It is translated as CAISFDDRGYEQYF.

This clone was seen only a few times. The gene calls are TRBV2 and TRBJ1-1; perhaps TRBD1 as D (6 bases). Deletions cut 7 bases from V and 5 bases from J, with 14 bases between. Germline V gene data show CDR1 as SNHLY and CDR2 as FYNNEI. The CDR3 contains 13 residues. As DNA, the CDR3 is TGTGCCAGCAAGAAGGATAGGGGGACTGAAGCTTTCTTT. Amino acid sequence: CASKKDRGTEAFF.

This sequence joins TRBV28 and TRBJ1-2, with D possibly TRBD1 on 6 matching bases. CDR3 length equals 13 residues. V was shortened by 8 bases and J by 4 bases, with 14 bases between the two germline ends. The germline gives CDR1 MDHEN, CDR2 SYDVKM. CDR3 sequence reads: CASDQGLVYGYTF. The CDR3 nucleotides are TGTGCCAGCGATCAGGGGCTTGTCTATGGCTACACCTTC.

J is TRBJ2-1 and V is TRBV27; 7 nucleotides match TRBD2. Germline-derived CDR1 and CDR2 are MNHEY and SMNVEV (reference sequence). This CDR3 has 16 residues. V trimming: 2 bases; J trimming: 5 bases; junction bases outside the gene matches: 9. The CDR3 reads CASSLKTGLGNNEQFF. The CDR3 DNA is TGTGCCAGCAGTTTAAAGACTGGACTAGGGAACAATGAGCAGTTCTTC.

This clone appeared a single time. CDR3 region: CAISSNTEAFF. CDR3 bases: TGTGCCATCAGTTCAAACACTGAAGCTTTCTTT. This chain joins TRBV10-3 and TRBJ1-1; D not resolved. The germline gives CDR1 ENHRY, CDR2 SYGVKD. V lost 5 bases and J 2 bases, leaving 3 bases between the germline ends. CDR3 length: 11 amino acids.

CDR3 bases: TGTGCCACCAGCTTGCAGCGGGAAGCATACGAGCAGTACTTC. This sequence encodes CATSLQREAYEQYF. The chain combines TRBV15 with TRBJ2-7, with 7 bases that match TRBD2. The CDR3 spans 14 residues. V lost 5 bases and J lost 4; bases outside the gene matches: 8. Germline values: CDR1 LNHNV, CDR2 YYDKDF (reference sequence).

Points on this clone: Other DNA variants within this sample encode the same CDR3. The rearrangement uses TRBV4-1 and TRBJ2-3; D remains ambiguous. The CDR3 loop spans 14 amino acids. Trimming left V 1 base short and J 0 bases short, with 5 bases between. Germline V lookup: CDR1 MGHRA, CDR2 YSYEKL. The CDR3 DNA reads TGCGCCAGCAGCCAAGCGGGTAGCACAGATACGCAGTATTTT. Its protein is CASSQAGSTDTQYF.

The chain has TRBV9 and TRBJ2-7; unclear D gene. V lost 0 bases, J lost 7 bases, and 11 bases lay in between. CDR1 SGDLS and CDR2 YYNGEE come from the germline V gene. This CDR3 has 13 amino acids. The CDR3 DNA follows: TGTGCCAGCAGCGTAGACGTAGGAGATGAGCAGTACTTC. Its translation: CASSVDVGDEQYF.

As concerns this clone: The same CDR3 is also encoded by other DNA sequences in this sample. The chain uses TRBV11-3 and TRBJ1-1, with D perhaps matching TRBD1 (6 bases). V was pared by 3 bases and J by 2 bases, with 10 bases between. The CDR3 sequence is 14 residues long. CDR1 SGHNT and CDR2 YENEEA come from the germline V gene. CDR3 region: CASSFRGVNTEAFF. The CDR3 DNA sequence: TGTGCCAGCAGCTTCAGGGGAGTAAACACTGAAGCTTTCTTT.

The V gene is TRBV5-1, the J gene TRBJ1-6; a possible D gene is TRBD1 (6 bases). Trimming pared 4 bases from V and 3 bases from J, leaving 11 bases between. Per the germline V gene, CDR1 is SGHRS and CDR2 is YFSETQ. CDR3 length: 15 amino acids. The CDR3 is CASSTEGHYNSPLHF. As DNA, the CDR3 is TGCGCCAGCAGCACAGAGGGACACTATAATTCACCCCTCCACTTT.

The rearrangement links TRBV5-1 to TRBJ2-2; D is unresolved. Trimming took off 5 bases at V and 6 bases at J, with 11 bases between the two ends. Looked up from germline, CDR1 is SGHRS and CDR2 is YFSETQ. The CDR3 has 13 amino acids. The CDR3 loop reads CASRLLMSGELFF. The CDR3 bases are TGCGCCAGCAGACTACTGATGTCCGGGGAGCTGTTTTTT.

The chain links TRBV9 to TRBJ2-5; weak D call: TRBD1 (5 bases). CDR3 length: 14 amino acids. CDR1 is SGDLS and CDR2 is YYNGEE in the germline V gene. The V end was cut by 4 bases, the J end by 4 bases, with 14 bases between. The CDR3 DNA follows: TGTGCCAGCAGCCCAGGGCAGACGGGAGAGACCCAGTACTTC. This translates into CASSPGQTGETQYF.

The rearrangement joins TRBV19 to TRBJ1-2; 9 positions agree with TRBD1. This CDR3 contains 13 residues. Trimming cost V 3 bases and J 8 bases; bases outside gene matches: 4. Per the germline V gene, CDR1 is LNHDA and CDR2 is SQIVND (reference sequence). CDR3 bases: TGTGCCAGTAGTATCCGGACAGGGGAGGGCTACACCTTC. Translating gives CASSIRTGEGYTF.

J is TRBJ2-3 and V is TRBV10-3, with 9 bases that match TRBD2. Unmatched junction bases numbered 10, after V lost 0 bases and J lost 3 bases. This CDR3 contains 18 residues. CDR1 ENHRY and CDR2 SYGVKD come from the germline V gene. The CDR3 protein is CAISESFSGSVVTDTQYF. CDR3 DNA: TGTGCCATCAGTGAGTCGTTTAGCGGGAGCGTTGTAACAGATACGCAGTATTTT.

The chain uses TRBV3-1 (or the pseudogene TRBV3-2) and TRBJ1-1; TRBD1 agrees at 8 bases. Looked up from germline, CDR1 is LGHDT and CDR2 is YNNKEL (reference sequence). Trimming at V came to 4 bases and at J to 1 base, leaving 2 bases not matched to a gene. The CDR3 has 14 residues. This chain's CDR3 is CASSPQGANTEAFF. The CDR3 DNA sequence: TGTGCCAGCAGCCCCCAGGGGGCGAACACTGAAGCTTTCTTT.

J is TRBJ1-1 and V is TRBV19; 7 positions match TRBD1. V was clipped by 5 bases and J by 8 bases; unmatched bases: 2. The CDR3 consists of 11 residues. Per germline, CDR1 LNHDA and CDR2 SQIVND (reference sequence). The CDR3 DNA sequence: TGTGCCAGTAGTCTGACAGGGGAAGCTTTCTTT. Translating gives CASSLTGEAFF.

The CDR3 protein is CASSEVTAGATNTGELFF. The CDR3 DNA reads as TGTGCCAGCAGCGAGGTAACTGCGGGAGCTACGAACACCGGGGAGCTGTTTTTT. This rearrangement joins TRBV7-9 to TRBJ2-2; TRBD2 matches 7 bases. Germline V CDR1 and CDR2: SEHNR, FQNEAQ (reference sequence). CDR3 length equals 18 residues. The ends lost 5 bases at V and 0 bases at J; junction bases unmatched: 12.

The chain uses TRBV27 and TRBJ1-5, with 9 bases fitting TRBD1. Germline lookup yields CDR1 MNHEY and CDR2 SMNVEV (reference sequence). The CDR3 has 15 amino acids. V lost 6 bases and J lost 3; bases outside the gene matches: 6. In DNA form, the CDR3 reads TGTGCCAGCAGGGAGGGACAGGGTACCAATCAGCCCCAGCATTTT. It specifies CASREGQGTNQPQHF.